This is a list of T cell receptor beta chains from one sample in a study of blood T cell repertoires in COVID-19. The data were produced by immunoSEQ multiplex PCR, yet TCRdb's version contains in-frame clones alone and is incomplete. The sample records roughly 240,000 clones, roughly 85% being singletons. The sequencing input was peripheral blood. All receptors derive from a man aged 45-65 years with COVID-19, enrolled during active disease. Each CDR3 is given with its conserved first and last residue. D genes are given only for firm matches. Clone size is not always given. Where it is, it says once, few, many or a class for expanded clones.

d_call	clone_size	v_call	j_call	cdr3_nt	cdr3_aa
TRBD1	NA	TRBV7-9	TRBJ1-2	TGTGCCAGCAGCTTACCGACAGGGAACTCCTATGGCTACACCTTC	CASSLPTGNSYGYTF
NA	NA	TRBV29-1	TRBJ1-1	TGCAGCGTTGATATGAACACTGAAGCTTTCTTT	CSVDMNTEAFF
TRBD2	few	TRBV6-2/TRBV6-3	TRBJ2-1	TGTGCCAGCAGTTATGGGTATCGGACTAGCGGGGGCTACAATGAGCAGTTCTTC	CASSYGYRTSGGYNEQFF
NA	NA	TRBV10-3	TRBJ2-2	TGTGCCATCAGTGGGGAGGTAATCACCGGGGAGCTGTTTTTT	CAISGEVITGELFF
NA	NA	TRBV7-2	TRBJ1-4	TGTGCCAGCAGAAAAGGGGCAGGGTCGACAACTAATGAAAAACTGTTTTTT	CASRKGAGSTTNEKLFF
TRBD1	NA	TRBV27	TRBJ1-5	TGTGCCAGCAGATACAGGGGGGTTAGCAATCAGCCCCAGCATTTT	CASRYRGVSNQPQHF
NA	NA	TRBV10-1	TRBJ2-7	TGCGCCAGCAGCGACGGGCAGGGTTGGGAGCAGTACTTC	CASSDGQGWEQYF
NA	NA	TRBV3-1/TRBV3-2	TRBJ2-6	TGTGCCAGCAGCCAAATGGTGATTGGGGCAGGGAGGAGGTCTGGGGCCAACGTCCTGACTTTC	CASSQMVIGAGRRSGANVLTF
NA	NA	TRBV9	TRBJ2-7	TGTGCCAGCAGCGGGCCGGGTTACGAGCAGTACTTC	CASSGPGYEQYF
NA	NA	TRBV18	TRBJ1-2	TGTGCCAGCTCACTTGACAGCTATGGCTACACCTTC	CASSLDSYGYTF
TRBD1	NA	TRBV19	TRBJ1-5	TGTGCCAGTAGTCTCCCCGTCAGGGGGCAACGGTCCCAGCATTTT	CASSLPVRGQRSQHF
NA	NA	TRBV5-1	TRBJ2-3	TGCGCCAGCAGTTCAGGGGATCCCACAGATACGCAGTATTTT	CASSSGDPTDTQYF
TRBD1	NA	TRBV5-5	TRBJ1-5	TGTGCCAGCAGCTTGTCAGGGGGGTATCAGCCCCAGCATTTT	CASSLSGGYQPQHF
TRBD1	NA	TRBV30	TRBJ1-4	TGTGCCTGGCGGACAGGGAATCGTCGGACTAATGAAAAACTGTTTTTT	CAWRTGNRRTNEKLFF